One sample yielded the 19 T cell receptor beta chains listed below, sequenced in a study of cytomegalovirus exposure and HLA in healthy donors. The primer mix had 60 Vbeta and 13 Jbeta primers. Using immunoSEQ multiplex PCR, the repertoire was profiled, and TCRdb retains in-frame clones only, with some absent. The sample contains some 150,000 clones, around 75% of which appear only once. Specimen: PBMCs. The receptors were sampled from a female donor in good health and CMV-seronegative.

The CDR3 DNA is TGTGCCAGCAGTGTGGAGGGAAACACCATATATTTT. Translated: CASSVEGNTIYF. The chain carries TRBV6-1 and TRBJ1-3; unclear D gene. Trimming stripped 4 bases from V and 4 bases from J, with 5 bases between. This CDR3 is built from 12 residues. From germline, CDR1 is MNHNS and CDR2 SASEGT.

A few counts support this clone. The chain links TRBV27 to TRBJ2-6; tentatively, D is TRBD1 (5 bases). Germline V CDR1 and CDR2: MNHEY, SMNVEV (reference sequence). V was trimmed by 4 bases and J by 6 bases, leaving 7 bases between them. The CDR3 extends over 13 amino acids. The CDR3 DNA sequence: TGTGCCAGCAGTTCCGGACAGGCCAACGTCCTGACTTTC. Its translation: CASSSGQANVLTF.

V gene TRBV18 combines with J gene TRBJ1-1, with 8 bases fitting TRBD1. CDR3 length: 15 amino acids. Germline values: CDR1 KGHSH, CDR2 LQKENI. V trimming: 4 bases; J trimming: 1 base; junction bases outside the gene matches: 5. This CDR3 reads CASSLTGGPNTEAFF. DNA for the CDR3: TGTGCCAGCTCACTTACAGGGGGGCCGAACACTGAAGCTTTCTTT.

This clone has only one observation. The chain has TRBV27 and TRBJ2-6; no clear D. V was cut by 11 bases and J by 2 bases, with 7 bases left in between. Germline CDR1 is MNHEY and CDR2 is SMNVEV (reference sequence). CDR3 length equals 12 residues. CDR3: CAYPAGANVLTF. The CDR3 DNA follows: TGTGCCTATCCGGCTGGGGCCAACGTCCTGACTTTC.

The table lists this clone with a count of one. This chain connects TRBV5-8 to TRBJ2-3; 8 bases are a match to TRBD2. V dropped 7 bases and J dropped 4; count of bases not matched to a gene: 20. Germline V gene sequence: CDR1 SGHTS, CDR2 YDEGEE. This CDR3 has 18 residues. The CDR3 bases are TGTGCCAGCGCCTGGGGAGAGTGGCGGGAGGAGGAGGCAGATACGCAGTATTTT. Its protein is CASAWGEWREEEADTQYF.

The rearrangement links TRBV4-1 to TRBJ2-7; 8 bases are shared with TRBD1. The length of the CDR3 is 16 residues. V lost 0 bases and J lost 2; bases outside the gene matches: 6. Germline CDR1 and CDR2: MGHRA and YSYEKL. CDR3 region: CASSQEGQALTYEQYF. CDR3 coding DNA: TGCGCCAGCAGCCAAGAGGGACAGGCCCTTACCTACGAGCAGTACTTC.

The CDR3 sequence is CASSPKTGTQYF. As DNA, the CDR3 is TGTGCCAGCTCACCAAAGACAGGGACACAGTACTTC. This chain links TRBV18 with TRBJ2-7; TRBD1 aligns across 7 bases. The CDR3 has 12 residues. CDR1 KGHSH and CDR2 LQKENI come from the germline V gene. With 2 bases clipped from V and 10 bases from J, the junction kept 5 bases outside the gene matches. The complete variable domain, with remaining parts taken from reference TRBV18 and TRBJ2-7, reads NAGVMQNPRHLVRRRGQEARLRCSPMKGHSHVYWYRQLPEEGLKFMVYLQKENIIDESGMPKERFSAEFPKEGPSILRIQQVVRGDSAAYFCASSPKTGTQYFGPGTRLTVT.

The CDR3: CASSPGRPGDGIYEQYF. The DNA of the CDR3 is TGTGCCAGCAGCCCCGGGCGTCCGGGGGACGGGATCTACGAGCAGTACTTC. The chain has TRBV7-6 and TRBJ2-7; tentatively, D is TRBD2 (6 bases). Germline CDR1 SGHVS, CDR2 FNYEAQ. This CDR3 region has 17 residues. With 5 bases removed from V and 3 bases from J, the gap between germline ends came to 23 bases.

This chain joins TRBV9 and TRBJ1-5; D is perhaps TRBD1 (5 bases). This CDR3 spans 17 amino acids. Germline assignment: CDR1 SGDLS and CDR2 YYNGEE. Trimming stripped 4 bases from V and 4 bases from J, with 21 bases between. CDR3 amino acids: CASSIAPGGHRNQPQHF. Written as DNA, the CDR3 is TGTGCCAGCAGCATCGCTCCCGGCGGACACCGAAATCAGCCCCAGCATTTT.

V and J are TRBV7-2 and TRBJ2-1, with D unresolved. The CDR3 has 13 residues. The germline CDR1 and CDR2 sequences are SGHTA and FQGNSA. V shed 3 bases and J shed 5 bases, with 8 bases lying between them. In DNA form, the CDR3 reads TGTGCCAGCAGCTTCTGGGCTGACAATGAGCAGTTCTTC. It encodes CASSFWADNEQFF.

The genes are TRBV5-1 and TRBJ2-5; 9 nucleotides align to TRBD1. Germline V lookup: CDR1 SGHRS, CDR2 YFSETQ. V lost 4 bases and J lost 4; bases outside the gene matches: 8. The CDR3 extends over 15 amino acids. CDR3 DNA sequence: TGCGCCAGCAGCATACAAACGGACAGGGGAGAGACCCAGTACTTC. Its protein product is CASSIQTDRGETQYF.

The CDR3 reads CASSYYGGTGELFF. In DNA form, the CDR3 reads TGTGCCAGCAGTTACTACGGAGGCACCGGGGAGCTGTTTTTT. The rearrangement joins TRBV6-5 to TRBJ2-2; tentative D call: TRBD2 (5 bases). The ends were cut back, 1 base at V and 4 bases at J, with 7 bases in the middle. The V gene's germline CDR1 is MNHEY and CDR2 SVGAGI. This CDR3 has 14 amino acids.

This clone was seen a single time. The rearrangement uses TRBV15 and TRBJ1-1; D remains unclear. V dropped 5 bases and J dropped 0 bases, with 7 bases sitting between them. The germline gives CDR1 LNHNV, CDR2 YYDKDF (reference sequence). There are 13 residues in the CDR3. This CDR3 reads CATSGSMNTEAFF. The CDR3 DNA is TGTGCCACCAGCGGGAGCATGAACACTGAAGCTTTCTTT.

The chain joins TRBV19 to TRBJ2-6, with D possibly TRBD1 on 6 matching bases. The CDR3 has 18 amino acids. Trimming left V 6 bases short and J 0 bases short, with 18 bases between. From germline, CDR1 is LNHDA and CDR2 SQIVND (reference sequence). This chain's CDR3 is CASRLLTQGISGANVLTF. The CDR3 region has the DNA TGTGCCAGTAGGCTATTAACGCAGGGGATCTCTGGGGCCAACGTCCTGACTTTC.

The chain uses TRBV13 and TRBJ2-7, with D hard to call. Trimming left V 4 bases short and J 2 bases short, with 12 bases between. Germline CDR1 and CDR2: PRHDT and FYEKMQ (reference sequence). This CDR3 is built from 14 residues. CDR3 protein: CASSSQVKPYEQYF. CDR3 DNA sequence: TGTGCCAGCAGCTCCCAGGTGAAACCCTACGAGCAGTACTTC.

The CDR3 sequence is CASSIAGNQPQHF. The CDR3 coding sequence is TGTGCCAGTAGTATAGCGGGGAATCAGCCCCAGCATTTT. The chain couples TRBV19 to TRBJ1-5; D gene uncertain. CDR1 LNHDA and CDR2 SQIVND come from the germline V gene (reference sequence). The V gene lost 1 base and the J gene lost 4 bases, with 5 bases spanning the gap. This CDR3 has 13 amino acids.

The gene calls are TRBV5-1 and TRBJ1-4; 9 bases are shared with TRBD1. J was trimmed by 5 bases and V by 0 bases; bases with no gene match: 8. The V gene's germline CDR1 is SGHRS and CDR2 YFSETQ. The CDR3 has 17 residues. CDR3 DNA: TGCGCCAGCAGCTTGGTGGGTCCCGGGACAGGGAATGAAAAACTGTTTTTT. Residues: CASSLVGPGTGNEKLFF.

The chain's CDR3 is CASSARDREAFF. DNA for the CDR3: TGTGCCAGCAGTGCCCGGGACAGAGAAGCTTTCTTT. This chain joins TRBV5-4 and TRBJ1-1; 7 nucleotides agree with TRBD1. The germline V gene encodes CDR1 SGHNT and CDR2 YYREEE (reference sequence). After removal of 5 bases from V and 8 bases from J, the junction contained 6 bases not matched to a gene. The CDR3 covers 12 residues.

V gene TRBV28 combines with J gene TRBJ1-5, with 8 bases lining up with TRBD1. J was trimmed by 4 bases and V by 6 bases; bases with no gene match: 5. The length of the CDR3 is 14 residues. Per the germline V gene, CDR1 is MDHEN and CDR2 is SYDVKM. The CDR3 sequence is CASRPTGGNQPQHF. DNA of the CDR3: TGTGCCAGCAGACCTACAGGGGGAAATCAGCCCCAGCATTTT.